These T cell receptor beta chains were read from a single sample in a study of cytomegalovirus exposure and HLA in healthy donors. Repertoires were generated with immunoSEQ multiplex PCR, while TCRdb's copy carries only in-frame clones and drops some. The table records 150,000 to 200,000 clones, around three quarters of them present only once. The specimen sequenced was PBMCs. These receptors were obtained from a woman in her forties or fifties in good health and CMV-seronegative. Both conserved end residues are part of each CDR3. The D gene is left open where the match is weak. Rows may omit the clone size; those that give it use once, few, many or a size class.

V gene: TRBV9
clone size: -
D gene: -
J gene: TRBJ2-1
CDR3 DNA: TGTGCCAGCAGCGTAGGACTAGGAAACCAGCCCAGCTCCTACAATGAGCAGTTCTTC
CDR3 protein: CASSVGLGNQPSSYNEQFF

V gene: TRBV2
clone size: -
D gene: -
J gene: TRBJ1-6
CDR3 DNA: TGTGCCAGCAGTGAAGGGGCGGGTTATAATTCACCCCTCCACTTT
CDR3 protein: CASSEGAGYNSPLHF

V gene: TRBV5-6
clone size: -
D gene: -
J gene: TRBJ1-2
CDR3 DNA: TGTGCCAGCAGCTTGGGCCGGATCGGGGGCTACACCTTC
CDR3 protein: CASSLGRIGGYTF

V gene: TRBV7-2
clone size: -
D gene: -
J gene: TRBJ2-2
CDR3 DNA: TGTGCCAGCAGCGCACAGGCGAACACCGGGGAGCTGTTTTTT
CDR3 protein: CASSAQANTGELFF

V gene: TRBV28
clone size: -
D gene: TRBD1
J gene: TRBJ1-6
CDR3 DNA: TGTGCGAGCAAGGAACAGGGGGCCTCCTATAATTCACCCCTCCACTTT
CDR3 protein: CASKEQGASYNSPLHF

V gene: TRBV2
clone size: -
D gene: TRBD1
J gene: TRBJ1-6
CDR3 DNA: TGTGCCAGCAGGTTCGGACAGGGGTCCCGTTCACCCCTCCACTTT
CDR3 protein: CASRFGQGSRSPLHF

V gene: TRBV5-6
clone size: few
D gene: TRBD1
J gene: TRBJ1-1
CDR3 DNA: TGTGCCAGCAGCGGGGGACAGCGTTACACTGAAGCTTTCTTT
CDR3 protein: CASSGGQRYTEAFF

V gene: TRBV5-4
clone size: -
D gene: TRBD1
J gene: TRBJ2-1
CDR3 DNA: TGTGCCAGCAGCGCGCCCCCGGGACAGGGGGCGAATGAGCAGTTCTTC
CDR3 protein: CASSAPPGQGANEQFF

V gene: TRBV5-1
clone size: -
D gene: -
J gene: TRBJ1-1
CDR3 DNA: TGCGCCAGCAGCTGGACAGCCTCGAACACTGAAGCTTTCTTT
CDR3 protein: CASSWTASNTEAFF

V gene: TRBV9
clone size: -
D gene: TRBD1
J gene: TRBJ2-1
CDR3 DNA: TGTGCCAGCAGCGTAGCTACCGGGGACAGGGGAAATTGGAATGAGCAGTTCTTC
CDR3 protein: CASSVATGDRGNWNEQFF

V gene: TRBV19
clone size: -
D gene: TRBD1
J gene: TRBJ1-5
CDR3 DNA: TGTGCCAGTAGTAGACAGGGGGGAGGGGGCAATCAGCCCCAGCATTTT
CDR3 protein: CASSRQGGGGNQPQHF

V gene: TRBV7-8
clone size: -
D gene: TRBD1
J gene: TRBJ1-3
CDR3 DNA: TGTGCCAGCAGCTTAGTACAGGGGGGGAACACCATATATTTT
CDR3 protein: CASSLVQGGNTIYF

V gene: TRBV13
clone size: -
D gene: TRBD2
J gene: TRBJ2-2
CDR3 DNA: TGTGCCAGCAGCCGTGATCTTCGGGGGGGCCGCACCGGGGAGCTGTTTTTT
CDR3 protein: CASSRDLRGGRTGELFF

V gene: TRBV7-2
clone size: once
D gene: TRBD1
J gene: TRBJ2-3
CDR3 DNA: TGTGCCAGCAGCTCATTTGGGACAGGGGCGGTAGATACGCAGTATTTT
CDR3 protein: CASSSFGTGAVDTQYF

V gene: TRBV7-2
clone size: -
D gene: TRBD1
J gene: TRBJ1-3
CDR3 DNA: TGTGCCAGCAGTCCACCGGGACAGGGCTCTGGAAACACCATATATTTT
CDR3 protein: CASSPPGQGSGNTIYF

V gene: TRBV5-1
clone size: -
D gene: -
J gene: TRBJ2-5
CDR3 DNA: TGCGCCAGCAGCTTGAATGGGGCCGAGACCCAGTACTTC
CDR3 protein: CASSLNGAETQYF

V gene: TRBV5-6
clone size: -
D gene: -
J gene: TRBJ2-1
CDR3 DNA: TGTGCCAGCAGCTCTCCAAGGGGGTATTCCTACAATGAGCAGTTCTTC
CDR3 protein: CASSSPRGYSYNEQFF

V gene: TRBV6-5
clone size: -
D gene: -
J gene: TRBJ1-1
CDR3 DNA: TGTGCCAGCAGTTTCCGTGGGCGGAACACTGAAGCTTTCTTT
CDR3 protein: CASSFRGRNTEAFF

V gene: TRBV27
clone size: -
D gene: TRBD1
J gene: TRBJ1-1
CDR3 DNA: TGTGCCAGCAGTTCCACTCGGACAGGAATGAACACTGAAGCTTTCTTT
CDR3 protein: CASSSTRTGMNTEAFF

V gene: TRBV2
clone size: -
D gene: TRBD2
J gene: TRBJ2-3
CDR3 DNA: TGTGCCAGCAGGGAACTAGCGGGGGGGCGCCCAGATACGCAGTATTTT
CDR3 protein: CASRELAGGRPDTQYF

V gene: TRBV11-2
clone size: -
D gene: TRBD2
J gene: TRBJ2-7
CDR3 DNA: TGTGCCAGCAGCCAAGCGGGAGGGCCGGGTGAGCAGTACTTC
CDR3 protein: CASSQAGGPGEQYF

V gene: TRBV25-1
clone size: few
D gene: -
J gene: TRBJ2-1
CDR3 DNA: TGTGCCAGCAGTGATCACGGGTCAGCCAGAGGCTCCTACAATGAGCAGTTCTTC
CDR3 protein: CASSDHGSARGSYNEQFF

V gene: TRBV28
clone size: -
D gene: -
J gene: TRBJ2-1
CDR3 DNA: TGTGCCAGCAGCCCCCTAGAGAACAATGAGCAGTTCTTC
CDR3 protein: CASSPLENNEQFF

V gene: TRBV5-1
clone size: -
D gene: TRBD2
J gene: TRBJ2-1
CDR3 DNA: TGCGCCAGCAGCTTGGGCGGGACTAGCGGGGGGGCCCGGTACAATGAGCAGTTCTTC
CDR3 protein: CASSLGGTSGGARYNEQFF

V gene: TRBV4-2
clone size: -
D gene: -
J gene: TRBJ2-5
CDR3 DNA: TGTGCCAGCAGCCGGCCCCCGGGGAGCGGTCAAGAGACCCAGTACTTC
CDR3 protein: CASSRPPGSGQETQYF

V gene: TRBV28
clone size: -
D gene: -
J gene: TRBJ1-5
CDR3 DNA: TGTGCCAGCAGAGTGGCGGTTAGCAATCAGCCCCAGCATTTT
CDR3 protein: CASRVAVSNQPQHF

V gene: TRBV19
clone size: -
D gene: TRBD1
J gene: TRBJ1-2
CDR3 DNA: TGTGCCAGTAGTACCATGTCGGGCAGGGGGATTGGCTACACCTTC
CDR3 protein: CASSTMSGRGIGYTF

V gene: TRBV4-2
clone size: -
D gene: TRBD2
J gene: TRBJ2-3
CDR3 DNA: TGTGCCAGCAGCCAAGACAGAGGGACTAGCGGGAGGTCAGATACGCAGTATTTT
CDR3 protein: CASSQDRGTSGRSDTQYF

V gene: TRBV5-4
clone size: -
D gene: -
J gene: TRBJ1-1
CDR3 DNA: TGTGCCAGCAGCTTGGGGTTCGGGGCTGAAGCTTTCTTT
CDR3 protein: CASSLGFGAEAFF

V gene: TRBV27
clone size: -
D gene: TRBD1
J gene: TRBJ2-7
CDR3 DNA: TGTGCCAGCAGAACCGGGACAGGGCCCTACGAGCAGTACTTC
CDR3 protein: CASRTGTGPYEQYF

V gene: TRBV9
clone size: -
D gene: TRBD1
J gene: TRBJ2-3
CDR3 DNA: TGTGCCAGCAGCGAAGGGACAGGGGCACCAGATACGCAGTATTTT
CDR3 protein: CASSEGTGAPDTQYF

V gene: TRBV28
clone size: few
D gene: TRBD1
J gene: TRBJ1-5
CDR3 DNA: TGTGCCAGTTCTCGGGAGACAGGGGGAACCCCCCAGCATTTT
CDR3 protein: CASSRETGGTPQHF